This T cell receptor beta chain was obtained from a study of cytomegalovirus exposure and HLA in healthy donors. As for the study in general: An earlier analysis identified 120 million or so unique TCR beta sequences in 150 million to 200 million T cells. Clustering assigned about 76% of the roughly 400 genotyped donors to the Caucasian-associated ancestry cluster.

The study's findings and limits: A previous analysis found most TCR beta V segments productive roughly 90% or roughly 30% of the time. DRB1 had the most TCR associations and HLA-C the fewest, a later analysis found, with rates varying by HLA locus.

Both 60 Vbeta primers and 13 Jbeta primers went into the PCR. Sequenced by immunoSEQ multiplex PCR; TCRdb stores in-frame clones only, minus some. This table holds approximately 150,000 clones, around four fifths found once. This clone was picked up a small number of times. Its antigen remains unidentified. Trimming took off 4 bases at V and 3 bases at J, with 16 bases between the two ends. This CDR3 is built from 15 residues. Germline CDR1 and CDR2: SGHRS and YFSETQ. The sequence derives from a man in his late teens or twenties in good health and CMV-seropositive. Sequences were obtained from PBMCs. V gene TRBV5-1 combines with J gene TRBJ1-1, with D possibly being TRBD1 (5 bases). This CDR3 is CASSQGGGGDTEAFF. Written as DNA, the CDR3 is TGCGCCAGCAGCCAGGGCGGGGGAGGCGACACTGAAGCTTTCTTT.